This T cell receptor (beta chain) came from a study of CD8 T cells in ankylosing spondylitis. Study-level findings and limits: Within matched ankylosing spondylitis synovial fluid, disease-linked clones were reportedly significantly enriched.

This clonotype appeared many times. No antigen is known for it. Trimming at V came to 2 bases and at J to 5 bases, leaving 7 bases not matched to a gene. The CDR3 sequence is 15 residues long. Germline V CDR1 and CDR2: SGHRS, YFSETQ. TCRdb reprocessed the 5' RACE reads with MiXCR, giving one entry per CDR3 protein. The sample holds about 170,000 distinct CDR3 sequences; 15% to 20% are singletons and the top ten take approximately 8%. The chain carries TRBV5-1 and TRBJ2-1, with 7 bases matching TRBD2. The source material was blood, either unsorted or a sorted T cell fraction (not recorded which). The clonotype was recovered from a male donor with ankylosing spondylitis or in good health (not recorded which). CDR3 coding DNA: TGCGCCAGCAGCTTTGTCGCGGGAGTCGACAATGAGCAGTTCTTC. It codes for CASSFVAGVDNEQFF.